Listed below are T cell receptor beta chains from one sample, sequenced in a study of shared clonotypes between healthy human individuals. Clones were read by immunoSEQ multiplex PCR, and TCRdb kept only the in-frame ones, dropping some. The sample records approximately 2,000,000 clones, 92% being singletons. The material sequenced was naive CD4+ T cells from PBMCs. The receptors originated from a man between 18 and 35 years old in good health. Some clones in this sample may be carry-over from other donors' samples. Each CDR3 is given with its conserved first and last residue. The D gene is left open where the match is weak.

j_call: TRBJ1-1
cdr3_length: 15
v_call: TRBV2
d_call: .
cdr3_aa: CASSTGGAANTEAFF
cdr3_nt: TGTGCCAGCAGTACTGGAGGGGCTGCGAACACTGAAGCTTTCTTT

j_call: TRBJ2-1
cdr3_length: 14
v_call: TRBV11-3
d_call: TRBD1
cdr3_aa: CASSFQGAKDEQFF
cdr3_nt: TGTGCCAGCAGCTTTCAGGGGGCAAAGGATGAGCAGTTCTTC

j_call: TRBJ2-7
cdr3_length: 15
v_call: TRBV28
d_call: .
cdr3_aa: CASSLTGAGKYEQYF
cdr3_nt: TGTGCCAGCAGTTTAACGGGCGCAGGGAAATACGAGCAGTACTTC

j_call: TRBJ2-3
cdr3_length: 15
v_call: TRBV4-3
d_call: TRBD2
cdr3_aa: CASSQDAGGVDTQYF
cdr3_nt: TGCGCCAGCAGCCAAGATGCGGGAGGGGTAGATACGCAGTATTTT

j_call: TRBJ2-7
cdr3_length: 14
v_call: TRBV5-4
d_call: .
cdr3_aa: CASSLVTAPSQQYF
cdr3_nt: TGTGCCAGCAGCTTGGTCACGGCCCCTTCTCAGCAGTACTTC

j_call: TRBJ2-7
cdr3_length: 11
v_call: TRBV2
d_call: .
cdr3_aa: CASSIGLEQYF
cdr3_nt: TGTGCCAGCAGTATCGGACTCGAGCAGTACTTC

j_call: TRBJ2-7
cdr3_length: 16
v_call: TRBV5-8
d_call: TRBD2
cdr3_aa: CASSFGLAGVRYEQYF
cdr3_nt: TGTGCCAGCAGCTTCGGACTAGCGGGAGTAAGGTACGAGCAGTACTTC

j_call: TRBJ1-1
cdr3_length: 13
v_call: TRBV7-9
d_call: .
cdr3_aa: CASSLQEVTEAFF
cdr3_nt: TGTGCCAGCAGCTTACAGGAAGTCACTGAAGCTTTCTTT

j_call: TRBJ2-2
cdr3_length: 16
v_call: TRBV2
d_call: TRBD2
cdr3_aa: CASSRRAGGDTGELFF
cdr3_nt: TGTGCCAGCAGCCGTCGAGCGGGAGGGGACACCGGGGAGCTGTTTTTT

j_call: TRBJ1-1
cdr3_length: 12
v_call: TRBV30
d_call: .
cdr3_aa: CAWRTYGTEAFF
cdr3_nt: TGTGCCTGGAGGACGTACGGGACTGAAGCTTTCTTT

j_call: TRBJ2-4
cdr3_length: 16
v_call: TRBV18
d_call: TRBD2
cdr3_aa: CASSQSGSTTKNIQYF
cdr3_nt: TGTGCCAGCTCACAGAGCGGGAGTACGACCAAAAACATTCAGTACTTC

j_call: TRBJ2-3
cdr3_length: 16
v_call: TRBV10-3
d_call: .
cdr3_aa: CALASGGSGTTDTQYF
cdr3_nt: TGTGCCCTAGCCTCCGGGGGTAGCGGCACCACAGATACGCAGTATTTT

j_call: TRBJ2-1
cdr3_length: 15
v_call: TRBV10-1
d_call: TRBD2
cdr3_aa: CASSESRRGGNEQFF
cdr3_nt: TGCGCCAGCAGTGAGAGCAGGAGGGGAGGGAATGAGCAGTTCTTC

j_call: TRBJ1-1
cdr3_length: 18
v_call: TRBV5-3
d_call: .
cdr3_aa: CARSWIDSPHVMNTEAFF
cdr3_nt: TGTGCCAGAAGCTGGATCGACAGCCCGCACGTGATGAACACTGAAGCTTTCTTT

j_call: TRBJ1-4
cdr3_length: 11
v_call: TRBV28
d_call: .
cdr3_aa: CASSDSYKLFF
cdr3_nt: TGTGCCAGCAGTGACAGTTACAAACTGTTTTTT

j_call: TRBJ2-7
cdr3_length: 13
v_call: TRBV19
d_call: .
cdr3_aa: CASSPIGGSEQYF
cdr3_nt: TGTGCCAGTAGTCCCATCGGGGGATCCGAGCAGTACTTC

j_call: TRBJ1-2
cdr3_length: 15
v_call: TRBV7-3
d_call: .
cdr3_aa: CASSLTRDAGEGYTF
cdr3_nt: TGTGCCAGCAGCTTAACCCGCGACGCAGGGGAAGGCTACACCTTC